This T cell receptor (beta chain) was identified in a study of shared clonotypes between healthy human individuals. Overall study results and limits: Generation of non-shared clonotypes was less probable than generation of clonotypes shared by all four donors.

As for this clone: Its antigen is not known.

Profiled with immunoSEQ multiplex PCR; TCRdb holds only in-frame clones, not every one. The sample records about 980,000 clones, approximately 80% being singletons. Deletions cut 3 bases from V and 3 bases from J, with 21 bases between. The CDR3 is 17 amino acids. Germline V CDR1 and CDR2: SGHTA, FQGNSA. The sequence was collected from a man aged 18 to 30 in good health. The sample taken for sequencing was memory CD4+ T cells sorted from blood. The subset denotes: CD45RA-negative fraction. The V call is TRBV7-2, the J call TRBJ2-7; maybe TRBD2 (5 bases). The CDR3 loop reads CASSFLIEKGRSYEQYF. In DNA, the CDR3 is TGTGCCAGCAGCTTTTTGATAGAAAAAGGGAGAAGCTACGAGCAGTACTTC.